These T cell receptor beta chains were read from a single sample in a study of naive and memory T cell subsets. Each CDR3 protein gets one entry after TCRdb re-called the UMI-ligation and nested PCR reads with MiXCR. The top ten clones hold 0.1% to 0.11% of a sample with about 150,000 distinct CDR3 sequences, under 25% of them seen once. The source material was naive CD4+ T cells from blood. Receptors were obtained from a human donor in good health. Each CDR3 is given with its conserved first and last residue. The D gene is left open where the match is weak. Size values are once, few and many counts, or a class for expanded clones, and some rows have none.

j_gene: TRBJ2-2
abundance: NA
len: 15
v_gene: TRBV11-2
d_gene: TRBD1
CDR3nt: TGTGCCAGCAGCTTAGGACAGGGGTCCGCCGGGGAGCTGTTTTTT
CDR3aa: CASSLGQGSAGELFF

j_gene: TRBJ2-7
abundance: NA
len: 15
v_gene: TRBV4-3
d_gene: TRBD1
CDR3nt: TGCGCCAGCAGCCAAGTGCCCGGACAGGGTAAAGAGCAGTACTTC
CDR3aa: CASSQVPGQGKEQYF

j_gene: TRBJ1-1
abundance: NA
len: 13
v_gene: TRBV9
d_gene: NA
CDR3nt: TGTGCCAGCAGCGAGACACCGAACACTGAAGCTTTCTTT
CDR3aa: CASSETPNTEAFF

j_gene: TRBJ2-3
abundance: many
len: 14
v_gene: TRBV2
d_gene: TRBD1
CDR3nt: TGTGCCAGCAGTAAGGACAGGAGCACAGATACGCAGTATTTT
CDR3aa: CASSKDRSTDTQYF

j_gene: TRBJ2-5
abundance: NA
len: 17
v_gene: TRBV27
d_gene: NA
CDR3nt: TGTGCCACCAATACCCTGGCGAGACAGGCCACCCAAGAGACCCAGTACTTC
CDR3aa: CATNTLARQATQETQYF

j_gene: TRBJ2-4
abundance: NA
len: 14
v_gene: TRBV12-3/TRBV12-4
d_gene: TRBD2
CDR3nt: TGTGCCAGCAGTTCGACTAGCGGGAGTACCATTCAGTACTTC
CDR3aa: CASSSTSGSTIQYF

j_gene: TRBJ2-7
abundance: NA
len: 10
v_gene: TRBV20-1
d_gene: NA
CDR3nt: TGCAGTGCTAGTTTCGACGAGCAGTACTTC
CDR3aa: CSASFDEQYF

j_gene: TRBJ2-3
abundance: NA
len: 15
v_gene: TRBV7-2
d_gene: NA
CDR3nt: TGTGCCAGCAGCTTAGATCGATCCCGTACAGATACGCAGTATTTT
CDR3aa: CASSLDRSRTDTQYF

j_gene: TRBJ1-1
abundance: NA
len: 14
v_gene: TRBV27
d_gene: NA
CDR3nt: TGTGCCAGCAGTTTATCAGCAGGGCGCACTGAAGCTTTCTTT
CDR3aa: CASSLSAGRTEAFF

j_gene: TRBJ1-1
abundance: few
len: 15
v_gene: TRBV4-1
d_gene: NA
CDR3nt: TGCGCCAGCAGCCAAAGGCCGGTCGGGGACACTGAAGCTTTCTTT
CDR3aa: CASSQRPVGDTEAFF

j_gene: TRBJ2-3
abundance: NA
len: 13
v_gene: TRBV20-1
d_gene: NA
CDR3nt: TGCAGTGCTAGTCAGGGATTCACAGATACGCAGTATTTT
CDR3aa: CSASQGFTDTQYF

j_gene: TRBJ2-7
abundance: few
len: 12
v_gene: TRBV6-6
d_gene: TRBD2
CDR3nt: TGTGCCAGCACTGGGACTATGCACGAGCAGTACTTC
CDR3aa: CASTGTMHEQYF

j_gene: TRBJ2-7
abundance: NA
len: 14
v_gene: TRBV6-5
d_gene: TRBD2
CDR3nt: TGTGCCAGCAGTTACTCGACTAGCCTGGGGGAGCAGTACTTC
CDR3aa: CASSYSTSLGEQYF

j_gene: TRBJ1-4
abundance: NA
len: 17
v_gene: TRBV7-6
d_gene: NA
CDR3nt: TGTGCCAGCAGCTTTTCGATCGGGCGGCAGGGGTCTGAAAAACTGTTTTTT
CDR3aa: CASSFSIGRQGSEKLFF

j_gene: TRBJ1-1
abundance: few
len: 14
v_gene: TRBV12-3/TRBV12-4
d_gene: NA
CDR3nt: TGTGCCAGCAGGGTGGACACTTACAACACTGAAGCTTTCTTT
CDR3aa: CASRVDTYNTEAFF

j_gene: TRBJ2-7
abundance: few
len: 16
v_gene: TRBV6-5
d_gene: NA
CDR3nt: TGTGCCAGCAGTAATGCTAGGGCCCACACTACTCGGGAGCAGTACTTC
CDR3aa: CASSNARAHTTREQYF

j_gene: TRBJ2-7
abundance: many
len: 13
v_gene: TRBV6-6
d_gene: TRBD1
CDR3nt: TGTGCCAGCAGTTGGGACAGCCCGTGGGAGCAGTACTTC
CDR3aa: CASSWDSPWEQYF

j_gene: TRBJ2-2
abundance: NA
len: 12
v_gene: TRBV12-3/TRBV12-4
d_gene: NA
CDR3nt: TGTGCCAGCACCCGAAACACCGGGGAGCTGTTTTTT
CDR3aa: CASTRNTGELFF

j_gene: TRBJ2-7
abundance: many
len: 12
v_gene: TRBV29-1
d_gene: NA
CDR3nt: TGCAGCGTGGCCCCAGTCGGCTACGAGCAGTACTTC
CDR3aa: CSVAPVGYEQYF

j_gene: TRBJ2-1
abundance: once
len: 15
v_gene: TRBV7-2
d_gene: TRBD2
CDR3nt: TGTGCCAGCAGCCAAGAGCGGGAGAGGGGGAATGAGCAGTTCTTC
CDR3aa: CASSQERERGNEQFF

j_gene: TRBJ1-2
abundance: few
len: 12
v_gene: TRBV28
d_gene: TRBD1
CDR3nt: TGTGCCAGCAGAAGTCCGGACAGGGGCTACACCTTC
CDR3aa: CASRSPDRGYTF

j_gene: TRBJ2-7
abundance: NA
len: 13
v_gene: TRBV20-1
d_gene: NA
CDR3nt: TGCAGTGCTAGTTTACAGGGCAGGGGAGAGCAGTACTTC
CDR3aa: CSASLQGRGEQYF

j_gene: TRBJ1-3
abundance: NA
len: 16
v_gene: TRBV7-9
d_gene: NA
CDR3nt: TGTGCCAGCATCTCCGGGACACTTCTCTCTGGAAACACCATATATTTT
CDR3aa: CASISGTLLSGNTIYF

j_gene: TRBJ2-2
abundance: NA
len: 18
v_gene: TRBV20-1
d_gene: NA
CDR3nt: TGCAGTGCTAGAGATAAATCGCGCGGTCTCGCGAACACCGGGGAGCTGTTTTTT
CDR3aa: CSARDKSRGLANTGELFF

j_gene: TRBJ1-5
abundance: few
len: 14
v_gene: TRBV24-1
d_gene: NA
CDR3nt: TGTGCCACCAGTGATACAGGGCGGAATCAGCCCCAGCATTTT
CDR3aa: CATSDTGRNQPQHF

j_gene: TRBJ1-1
abundance: once
len: 16
v_gene: TRBV12-3/TRBV12-4
d_gene: NA
CDR3nt: TGTGCCAGCACCACCTCGAACATCAGGGGTAGCACTGAAGCTTTCTTT
CDR3aa: CASTTSNIRGSTEAFF

j_gene: TRBJ2-2
abundance: NA
len: 19
v_gene: TRBV21-1
d_gene: NA
CDR3nt: TGTGCGAGCAAGACGATTGGGACAGGCCCATCGCCGAACACCGGGGAGCTGTTTTTT
CDR3aa: CASKTIGTGPSPNTGELFF

j_gene: TRBJ2-5
abundance: few
len: 15
v_gene: TRBV13
d_gene: NA
CDR3nt: TGTGCCAGCAGCTTAGGCCTCAGCGTGCAAGAGACCCAGTACTTC
CDR3aa: CASSLGLSVQETQYF

j_gene: TRBJ2-1
abundance: NA
len: 16
v_gene: TRBV3-1
d_gene: TRBD1
CDR3nt: TGTGCCAGCAGCCAAGCAGGGACAGGGCCGTACAATGAGCAGTTCTTC
CDR3aa: CASSQAGTGPYNEQFF

j_gene: TRBJ2-7
abundance: many
len: 13
v_gene: TRBV29-1
d_gene: NA
CDR3nt: TGCAGCGTTGTGGGGTGGGGCTCCTACGAGCAGTACTTC
CDR3aa: CSVVGWGSYEQYF

j_gene: TRBJ2-6
abundance: few
len: 17
v_gene: TRBV5-1
d_gene: NA
CDR3nt: TGCGCCAGCAGCTCACTATCTGACAGCTCTGGGGCCAACGTCCTGACTTTC
CDR3aa: CASSSLSDSSGANVLTF

j_gene: TRBJ2-7
abundance: NA
len: 14
v_gene: TRBV29-1
d_gene: NA
CDR3nt: TGCAGCGTTGAGGTACTCCCAGCCCATTCCGAGCAGTACTTC
CDR3aa: CSVEVLPAHSEQYF

j_gene: TRBJ2-7
abundance: NA
len: 13
v_gene: TRBV3-1
d_gene: NA
CDR3nt: TGTGCCAGCAGTGTGACTGGCTCCTACGAGCAGTACTTC
CDR3aa: CASSVTGSYEQYF

j_gene: TRBJ1-5
abundance: few
len: 15
v_gene: TRBV20-1
d_gene: NA
CDR3nt: TGCAGTGCTAGAAGCCTTGGACCTAACAATCAGCCCCAGCATTTT
CDR3aa: CSARSLGPNNQPQHF

j_gene: TRBJ2-7
abundance: NA
len: 21
v_gene: TRBV7-2
d_gene: TRBD1
CDR3nt: TGTGCCAGCAGCTCCCGTAAGACAGGGGGAACCCGAACGATTGGTTTCTACGAGCAGTACTTC
CDR3aa: CASSSRKTGGTRTIGFYEQYF

j_gene: TRBJ2-1
abundance: many
len: 16
v_gene: TRBV20-1
d_gene: TRBD2
CDR3nt: TGCAGTGCACCTCGGACTAGCGGGAGAACCTACAATGAGCAGTTCTTC
CDR3aa: CSAPRTSGRTYNEQFF

j_gene: TRBJ2-3
abundance: few
len: 15
v_gene: TRBV20-1
d_gene: TRBD2
CDR3nt: TGCAGTGCTAGGAACCCGGGACTAAACACAGATACGCAGTATTTT
CDR3aa: CSARNPGLNTDTQYF

j_gene: TRBJ2-3
abundance: few
len: 15
v_gene: TRBV19
d_gene: NA
CDR3nt: TGTGCCAGTAGTATGTCGCGGGTCGGCTCAGATACGCAGTATTTT
CDR3aa: CASSMSRVGSDTQYF

j_gene: TRBJ2-1
abundance: NA
len: 15
v_gene: TRBV5-1
d_gene: TRBD2
CDR3nt: TGCGCCAGCCTCCAGGGACTAGCGCCATACAATGAGCAGTTCTTC
CDR3aa: CASLQGLAPYNEQFF

j_gene: TRBJ2-1
abundance: NA
len: 15
v_gene: TRBV24-1
d_gene: TRBD1
CDR3nt: TGTGCCACCGCAGCGGGCGGGACAGGGATAAATGAGCAGTTCTTC
CDR3aa: CATAAGGTGINEQFF

j_gene: TRBJ2-1
abundance: NA
len: 19
v_gene: TRBV20-1
d_gene: TRBD2
CDR3nt: TGCAGTGCTAGTCCACTTACTAGCGGGAGATCAAGCTCCTACAATGAGCAGTTCTTC
CDR3aa: CSASPLTSGRSSSYNEQFF

j_gene: TRBJ1-6
abundance: NA
len: 14
v_gene: TRBV12-3/TRBV12-4
d_gene: NA
CDR3nt: TGTGCCAGCAGTTTAGACAGCTATAATTCACCCCTCCACTTT
CDR3aa: CASSLDSYNSPLHF

j_gene: TRBJ1-1
abundance: many
len: 13
v_gene: TRBV7-6
d_gene: NA
CDR3nt: TGTGCCAGCAGCTCGCAGGTTGGCACTGAAGCTTTCTTT
CDR3aa: CASSSQVGTEAFF

j_gene: TRBJ2-4
abundance: NA
len: 19
v_gene: TRBV20-1
d_gene: TRBD2
CDR3nt: TGCAGTGCCTGGGGAATGACGGCGGGAGGGCCTGGGACCAAAAACATTCAGTACTTC
CDR3aa: CSAWGMTAGGPGTKNIQYF

j_gene: TRBJ2-3
abundance: few
len: 18
v_gene: TRBV12-3/TRBV12-4
d_gene: NA
CDR3nt: TGTGCCAGCAGTCAACCCCGGCGACTTCTATCATCCACAGATACGCAGTATTTT
CDR3aa: CASSQPRRLLSSTDTQYF

j_gene: TRBJ1-5
abundance: few
len: 15
v_gene: TRBV12-3/TRBV12-4
d_gene: NA
CDR3nt: TGTGCCAGCAGTTTATCAGGGGCGAACAATCAGCCCCAGCATTTT
CDR3aa: CASSLSGANNQPQHF

j_gene: TRBJ2-2
abundance: NA
len: 13
v_gene: TRBV20-1
d_gene: NA
CDR3nt: TGCAGTGCTAGAGTTGGGCGTCCCGGGGAGCTGTTTTTT
CDR3aa: CSARVGRPGELFF

j_gene: TRBJ2-1
abundance: many
len: 13
v_gene: TRBV7-9
d_gene: TRBD2
CDR3nt: TGTGCCAGCGGTCAAGCGGGAGGCAATGAGCAGTTCTTC
CDR3aa: CASGQAGGNEQFF

j_gene: TRBJ2-5
abundance: few
len: 16
v_gene: TRBV4-1
d_gene: NA
CDR3nt: TGCGCCAGCAGCCAACCCGGCAAGCCCTACCAAGAGACCCAGTACTTC
CDR3aa: CASSQPGKPYQETQYF

j_gene: TRBJ1-5
abundance: NA
len: 14
v_gene: TRBV4-1
d_gene: NA
CDR3nt: TGCGCCAGCAGCGGCCGGGACAGCAATCAGCCCCAGCATTTT
CDR3aa: CASSGRDSNQPQHF

j_gene: TRBJ2-5
abundance: few
len: 12
v_gene: TRBV29-1
d_gene: TRBD1
CDR3nt: TGCAGCGGGGGGACAGGGCAACAGACCCAGTACTTC
CDR3aa: CSGGTGQQTQYF

j_gene: TRBJ2-1
abundance: NA
len: 13
v_gene: TRBV27
d_gene: TRBD1
CDR3nt: TGTGCCAGCAATGGACAGGGATTGGGGGGCCAGTTCTTC
CDR3aa: CASNGQGLGGQFF

j_gene: TRBJ2-7
abundance: NA
len: 15
v_gene: TRBV28
d_gene: NA
CDR3nt: TGTGCCAGCAGTCCTGCCCACTTCTCCTCCTACGAGCAGTACTTC
CDR3aa: CASSPAHFSSYEQYF

j_gene: TRBJ2-3
abundance: NA
len: 16
v_gene: TRBV6-5
d_gene: NA
CDR3nt: TGTGCCAGCAGTTACCAGATATACGGCGACACAGATACGCAGTATTTT
CDR3aa: CASSYQIYGDTDTQYF

j_gene: TRBJ2-2
abundance: NA
len: 13
v_gene: TRBV28
d_gene: NA
CDR3nt: TGTGCCAGCAGCCTGGGCGAAACCGGGGAGCTGTTTTTT
CDR3aa: CASSLGETGELFF

j_gene: TRBJ2-3
abundance: NA
len: 13
v_gene: TRBV6-1
d_gene: TRBD2
CDR3nt: TGTGCCTGCCGGGCTAGCGGCGCCATTACGCAGTATTTT
CDR3aa: CACRASGAITQYF

j_gene: TRBJ1-1
abundance: once
len: 14
v_gene: TRBV5-1
d_gene: TRBD1
CDR3nt: TGCGCCAGCAGCCGGGACAGGGGTTCCACTGAAGCTTTCTTT
CDR3aa: CASSRDRGSTEAFF